This T cell receptor beta chain originates from a study of blood T cell repertoires in COVID-19 (dated by TCRdb to the early 2020s). Background for the entire study: The collaborator samples originated in the United States, Italy and Spain and spanned the acute and convalescent phases of COVID-19. A de-identified subject ID, COVID-19 status, age in years and sex were almost always included in the sample metadata. The material from the prospective study consisted of cDNA or gDNA derived from T cells, B-cell-depleted T cells, or PBMCs. The repertoires were released in a freely available public database meant as a resource for research on the immune response to SARS-CoV-2. Where available, HLA class I and class II types were obtained from metadata supplied by the sample provider rather than from assay-based typing. Deeply sampled blood TCRbeta repertoires from subjects exposed to, actively infected with, or recovered from COVID-19 were included in the dataset. Samples were obtained from the ongoing ImmuneRACE study (first 160 participants) and from about 1,300 subjects provided by 6 global collaborators. The paper as a whole reports these results and caveats: The quantity of clinical and demographic metadata differed by source and by participant and was supplied without curation.

Inclusive of the bounding cysteine and phenylalanine, the CDR3 is 15 residues long. The CDR3 DNA has 45 bases and is translated from base 1. The V end loses 2 bases and the J end loses 1 base, and a stretch of 8 bases separates them. The germline V gene (reference sequence) supplies CDR1 LGHDT and CDR2 YNNKEL. This clone was seen just once. The target of this receptor is not known. No qualities accompany the bases; no much larger clone lies one base away. At one collaborating source in Seattle, patients were enrolled during active infection and were followed longitudinally through the course of disease. Collaborating institutions collected whole blood in K2EDTA tubes following their own protocols. For TCRbeta analysis, collaborators shipped samples as frozen whole blood, isolated PBMCs, or DNA extracted from either of those sample types. The immunoSEQ Assay, a bias-controlled multiplex PCR, was used to amplify TCRbeta CDR3 regions from genomic DNA. Regarding the original processing steps: Within the assay, amplification of reference gene primers was used to estimate how many nucleated cells each sample contained. To quantify the absolute abundance of each unique TCRbeta CDR3 rearrangement, sequence reads were collapsed and filtered. For each sample, productive Simpson clonality was calculated as the square root of Simpson's diversity index across productive rearrangements. The clones in this table, taken by TCRdb from immuneACCESS, are in-frame only. Not every clone is retained; where verified, under half of the shortfall comes from an unresolved V gene, and the cause of the rest is unknown. From that table come the V and J calls and clone size; the DNA was used to work out D and trimming. This sample has 440,000 or so clones in its table, and approximately 90% of those were observed once. Roughly 1.4% of the sample rests with the top ten.

Source material: peripheral blood. Recombination linked TRBV3-1 (or the pseudogene TRBV3-2) to TRBJ2-2; the D gene is perhaps TRBD2, from 6 matching bases. This TCR was recovered from a woman aged 40 to 50 with COVID-19, enrolled during active disease. The CDR3 region reads CASSQRRGNTGELFF. The DNA sequence is TGTGCCAGCAGCCAACGGCGGGGGAACACCGGGGAGCTGTTTTTT.